Listed here are 22 T cell receptor beta chains from one sample, sequenced in a study of T cells in Graves' hyperthyroidism and ophthalmopathy. TCR beta CDR3 regions were amplified from RNA transcripts. TCR CDR3 underwent first-round RT-PCR with the HTBI primer set. TCRdb re-called the multiplex PCR reads with MiXCR, one entry per CDR3 protein. The sample includes roughly 700,000 distinct CDR3 sequences, around 16% seen only once; the top ten take about 14%. Sequenced input: blood. The origin of the receptors is a middle-aged man with Graves' hyperthyroidism.

V usage is TRBV7-9 and J usage is TRBJ2-7, with 7 bases that match TRBD2. The CDR3 sequence is 15 residues long. V dropped 7 bases and J dropped 5; count of bases not matched to a gene: 14. The V gene's germline CDR1 is SEHNR and CDR2 FQNEAQ (reference sequence). The CDR3 nucleotides are TGTGCCAGCATATCTAGCGGAAGGGCCATAAACGAGCAGTACTTC. Its translation: CASISSGRAINEQYF.

As for this clonotype: A read error may explain this, as a much larger clone is one base away. Because the CDR3 is missing its conserved closing phenylalanine or tryptophan, this is likely a read error. The chain employs TRBV7-9 and TRBJ2-1; unclear D gene. The CDR3 loop spans 14 amino acids. CDR1 and CDR2 (germline): SEHNR, FQNEAQ (reference sequence). Trimming left V 3 bases short and J 0 bases short, with 6 bases between. CDR3 bases: TGTGCCAGCAGCTTGATTAGCTCCTACAATGAGCAGTTCGTC. As protein: CASSLISSYNEQFV.

This clonotype was picked up a small number of times. V is TRBV3-1 and J is TRBJ2-3; TRBD1 matches at 9 bases. The V segment lost 3 bases and the J segment 4 bases; nucleotides outside the gene matches: 5. Per germline, CDR1 LGHDT and CDR2 YNNKEL (reference sequence). This CDR3 is built from 15 residues. The CDR3 region is CASSHPGQGPDTQYF. The CDR3 DNA sequence: TGTGCCAGCAGCCACCCGGGACAGGGACCAGATACGCAGTATTTT.

On this clonotype itself: Germline is not matched at one junction end, which may reflect a read error. CDR3 in amino acids: CATSETYGPQETEYF. The CDR3 bases are TGTGCCACCAGTGAAACTTACGGGCCTCAAGAGACCGAGTACTTC. This chain links TRBV2 with TRBJ2-5; D uncertain. This CDR3 comprises 15 residues. From germline, CDR1 is SNHLY and CDR2 FYNNEI.

A note on this clonotype: A much larger clone lies one base from this, so it may be a read error. The rearrangement uses TRBV9 and TRBJ2-3; D gene ambiguous. Trimming left V 4 bases short and J 4 bases short, with 16 bases between. There are 15 residues in the CDR3. Germline loops: CDR1 SGDLS, CDR2 YYNGEE. CDR3 in DNA: TGTGCCAGCAGCTTAGGCATGGCGACTCCAGATACGCAGTATTTT. Its protein product is CASSLGMATPDTQYF.

In this sample, this clonotype turned up a few times. The junction departs from germline at one end; a sequencing error may be responsible. The chain combines TRBV15 with TRBJ1-1, with D possibly TRBD1 on 5 matching bases. The CDR3 sequence is 18 residues long. Germline CDR1 LNHNV, CDR2 YYDKDF (reference sequence). The DNA for the CDR3 is TGTGCCACCAGCAGAGAAGGGCTTACCTATGGGGGGAACACTGAAGCTCTCTTT. Protein: CATSREGLTYGGNTEALF.

This clonotype was seen a few times. The V gene is TRBV7-8, the J gene TRBJ2-7; D might be TRBD2 (6 bases). CDR1 is SGHVS, CDR2 FQNEAQ, per germline. Trimming shortened V by 5 bases and J by 3 bases, and 14 bases separated the two germline ends. The CDR3 covers 14 residues. CDR3 sequence reads: CASSDRRVGYEQYF. As DNA, the CDR3 is TGTGCCAGCAGCGATCGGAGGGTGGGCTACGAGCAGTACTTC.

This clonotype has at least ten counts. This chain links TRBV5-6 with TRBJ2-7; 10 bases are shared with TRBD1. This CDR3 spans 15 amino acids. Germline V gene data show CDR1 as SGHDT and CDR2 as YYEEEE. The ends lost 4 bases at V and 2 bases at J; junction bases unmatched: 6. The CDR3 sequence is CASSPRGTGAYEQYF. In DNA form, the CDR3 reads TGTGCCAGCAGCCCGAGGGGGACAGGGGCCTACGAGCAGTACTTC. The complete variable domain, with remaining parts taken from reference TRBV5-6 and TRBJ2-7, reads DAGVTQSPTHLIKTRGQQVTLRCSPKSGHDTVSWYQQALGQGPQFIFQYYEEEERQRGNFPDRFSGHQFPNYSSELNVNALLLGDSALYLCASSPRGTGAYEQYFGPGTRLTVT.

This clonotype has only a few counts. The V call is TRBV29-1, the J call TRBJ1-5; TRBD1 is a possible D gene (6 bases). CDR1 and CDR2 (germline): SQVTM, ANQGSEA. The CDR3 has 14 amino acids. V lost 6 bases, J lost 7 bases, and 19 bases lay in between. Here the CDR3 DNA reads TGCAGCGTGGAACTAGGGGGGGGCGGGCAGCCCCAGCATTTT. This gives the protein CSVELGGGGQPQHF.

Ten or more counts support this clonotype. The rearrangement joins TRBV6-1 to TRBJ2-1; 12 bases agree with TRBD2. With 6 bases clipped from V and 7 bases from J, the junction kept 13 bases outside the gene matches. The CDR3 extends over 17 amino acids. The germline gives CDR1 MNHNS, CDR2 SASEGT. The CDR3 DNA reads as TGTGCCAGCAGACCCTGGTCTAGCGGGAGGGGGGTGAATGAGCAGTTCTTC. It is translated as CASRPWSSGRGVNEQFF.

The chain links TRBV4-2 to TRBJ2-6; TRBD2 matches at 10 bases. The CDR3 extends over 19 amino acids. The germline V gene encodes CDR1 LGHNA and CDR2 YNFKEQ. V shed 0 bases, J shed 2 bases, and the junction held 7 bases outside the gene matches. For the CDR3, the DNA is TGTGCCAGCAGCCAAGAACTCAGCGGGAGGGCTCCTGGGGCCAACGTCCTGACTTTC. Its translation: CASSQELSGRAPGANVLTF.

There are many counts of this clonotype. The rearrangement uses TRBV11-2 and TRBJ2-7; D remains ambiguous. The CDR3 loop spans 15 amino acids. Germline V gene sequence: CDR1 SGHAT, CDR2 FQNNGV. With 0 bases removed from V and 0 bases from J, the gap between germline ends came to 9 bases. The CDR3 region is CASSLEAYGSYEQYF. The CDR3, as DNA: TGTGCCAGCAGCTTAGAGGCTTATGGCTCCTACGAGCAGTACTTC.

This chain uses TRBV9 with TRBJ2-3; TRBD2 agrees at 9 bases. V lost 4 bases to trimming and J lost 6 bases; unmatched junction nucleotides: 12. Germline lookup yields CDR1 SGDLS and CDR2 YYNGEE. The CDR3 sequence is 16 residues long. CDR3 region: CASSPGLAQPRDTQYF. The CDR3 DNA reads TGTGCCAGCAGCCCGGGACTAGCACAACCTAGGGATACGCAGTATTTT. Looking up the rest from reference TRBV9 and TRBJ2-3 gives the full variable domain: DSGVTQTPKHLITATGQRVTLRCSPRSGDLSVYWYQQSLDQGLQFLIQYYNGEERAKGNILERFSAQQFPDLHSELNLSSLELGDSALYFCASSPGLAQPRDTQYFGPGTRLTVL.

This clonotype showed up many times. This chain uses TRBV3-1 with TRBJ1-6, with D hard to call. Germline CDR1 is LGHDT and CDR2 is YNNKEL (reference sequence). Trimming removed 3 bases at V and 7 bases at J, with 19 bases between. CDR3 length: 17 residues. This CDR3 reads CASSQTRWARSNSPLHF. The CDR3 DNA reads TGTGCCAGCAGCCAGACGAGGTGGGCACGCTCGAATTCACCCCTCCACTTT.

This clonotype was detected only a few times. The chain carries TRBV20-1 and TRBJ1-1; D remains unclear. V lost 2 bases and J lost 8, with 21 bases in between. CDR1 is DFQATT, CDR2 SNEGSKA, per germline (reference sequence). The CDR3 extends over 15 amino acids. The CDR3 DNA reads TGCAGTGCTAGAACTTGGAGGAGCGAGGGCCTGGAAGCTTTCTTT. Translated, it gives CSARTWRSEGLEAFF.

This clonotype was counted only a few times. The chain combines TRBV12-3 or TRBV12-4 with TRBJ1-4; the match to TRBD1 covers 7 bases. This CDR3 spans 13 amino acids. With V trimmed by 6 bases and J by 8 bases, 6 bases remained unmatched. The CDR3 here is CASRRGTDEKLFF. Written as DNA, the CDR3 is TGTGCCAGCAGACGAGGGACAGACGAAAAACTGTTTTTT.

In its sample, this clonotype was seen many times. The chain employs TRBV11-2 and TRBJ1-5; the D is unclear. Germline CDR1 is SGHAT and CDR2 is FQNNGV. CDR3 length equals 14 residues. Trimming stripped 5 bases from V and 3 bases from J, with 11 bases between. The CDR3 is CASSPESFNQPQHF. The CDR3 coding sequence is TGTGCCAGCAGCCCGGAGAGTTTCAATCAGCCCCAGCATTTT. The variable domain in full, with the rest retrieved from reference TRBV11-2 and TRBJ1-5, is EAGVAQSPRYKIIEKRQSVAFWCNPISGHATLYWYQQILGQGPKLLIQFQNNGVVDDSQLPKDRFSAERLKGVDSTLKIQPAKLEDSAVYLCASSPESFNQPQHFGDGTRLSIL.

Worth noting for this clonotype: Being one base from a much bigger clone, this may be a read error. The chain links TRBV28 to TRBJ2-5; D remains ambiguous. CDR1 and CDR2 (germline): MDHEN, SYDVKM. The CDR3 consists of 16 residues. The CDR3 region is CASSLLGRRYQEAQYF. The CDR3 nucleotides are TGTGCCAGCAGTTTACTAGGACGGCGATATCAAGAGGCCCAGTACTTC.

This clonotype showed up many times. V and J are TRBV28 and TRBJ2-3, with D tentatively TRBD1 (6 bases). This CDR3 is 17 amino acids long. The germline CDR1 and CDR2 sequences are MDHEN and SYDVKM. The V and J ends lost 5 bases and 7 bases respectively, with 25 bases between them. Here the CDR3 DNA reads TGTGCCAGCAGTCCCGGGGACAAGGCCCGTCGTGGGCATACGCAGTATTTT. Its protein product is CASSPGDKARRGHTQYF. Combining the CDR3 with reference TRBV28 and TRBJ2-3 gives the whole variable domain DVKVTQSSRYLVKRTGEKVFLECVQDMDHENMFWYRQDPGLGLRLIYFSYDVKMKEKGDIPEGYSVSREKKERFSLILESASTNQTSMYLCASSPGDKARRGHTQYFGPGTRLTVL.

The rearrangement links TRBV6-2 or TRBV6-3 to TRBJ2-5, with 9 bases that match TRBD2. The ends lost 6 bases at V and 3 bases at J; junction bases unmatched: 11. Germline lookup yields CDR1 MNHEY and CDR2 SVGEGT. This CDR3 has 16 residues. Here the CDR3 DNA reads TGTGCCAGCAGCCAACGGACTAGCGATCTAAAAGAGACCCAGTACTTC. Residues: CASSQRTSDLKETQYF.

This clonotype was seen only once. The chain carries TRBV6-5 and TRBJ1-5; weak D call: TRBD1 (5 bases). Germline V CDR1 and CDR2: MNHEY, SVGAGI. V was shortened by 2 bases and J by 5 bases, with 10 bases between the two germline ends. CDR3 size: 14 residues. CDR3: CASSYGRVDQPQHF. For the CDR3, the DNA is TGTGCCAGCAGTTACGGCAGGGTGGATCAGCCCCAGCATTTT.

The V call is TRBV7-6, the J call TRBJ1-1; no definite D call. The CDR3 consists of 15 residues. The V gene's germline CDR1 is SGHVS and CDR2 FNYEAQ. Trimming took 7 bases from V and 2 from J, leaving 17 bases between them. DNA for the CDR3: TGTGCCAGCACCCGACAACGCGGCTCAAACACTGAAGCTTTCTTT. Its protein product is CASTRQRGSNTEAFF.